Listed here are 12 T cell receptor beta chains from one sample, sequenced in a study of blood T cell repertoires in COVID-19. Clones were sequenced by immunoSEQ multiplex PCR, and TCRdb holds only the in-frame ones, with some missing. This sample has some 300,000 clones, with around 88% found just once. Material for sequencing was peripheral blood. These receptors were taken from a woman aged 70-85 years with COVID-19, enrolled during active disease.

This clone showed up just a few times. The CDR3: CASSHTGLSSYEQYF. The CDR3 DNA reads as TGTGCCAGCAGCCACACTGGACTTAGCTCCTACGAGCAGTACTTC. V usage is TRBV3-1 (or the pseudogene TRBV3-2) and J usage is TRBJ2-7, with D possibly being TRBD2 (5 bases). The CDR3 is 15 amino acids. CDR1 is LGHDT and CDR2 is YNNKEL in the germline V gene (reference sequence). Trimming shortened V by 3 bases and J by 0 bases, and 12 bases separated the two germline ends.

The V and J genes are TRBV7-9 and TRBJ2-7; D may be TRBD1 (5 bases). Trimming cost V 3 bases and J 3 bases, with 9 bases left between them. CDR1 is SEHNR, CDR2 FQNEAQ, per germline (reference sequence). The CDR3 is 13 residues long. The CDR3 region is CASSFQTGYEQYF. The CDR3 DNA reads TGTGCCAGCAGCTTCCAAACAGGCTACGAGCAGTACTTC.

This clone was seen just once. The CDR3 spells CASSLFSGGMRFGNTIYF. CDR3 nucleotides: TGTGCCAGCAGCTTGTTCTCAGGGGGCATGAGGTTTGGAAACACCATATATTTT. The genes are TRBV5-6 and TRBJ1-3; 8 bases are shared with TRBD1. Germline loops: CDR1 SGHDT, CDR2 YYEEEE. The CDR3 runs to 18 residues. The V and J ends lost 1 base and 3 bases, in that order; junction bases with no gene match: 12. Full variable domain (outside the CDR3, taken from reference TRBV5-6 and TRBJ1-3): DAGVTQSPTHLIKTRGQQVTLRCSPKSGHDTVSWYQQALGQGPQFIFQYYEEEERQRGNFPDRFSGHQFPNYSSELNVNALLLGDSALYLCASSLFSGGMRFGNTIYFGEGSWLTVV.

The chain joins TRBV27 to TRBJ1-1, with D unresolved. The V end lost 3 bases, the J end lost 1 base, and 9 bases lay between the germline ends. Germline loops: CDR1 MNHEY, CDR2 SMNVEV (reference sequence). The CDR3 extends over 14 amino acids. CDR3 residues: CASSLNGGNTEAFF. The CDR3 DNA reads TGTGCCAGCAGTTTGAACGGTGGGAACACTGAAGCTTTCTTT.

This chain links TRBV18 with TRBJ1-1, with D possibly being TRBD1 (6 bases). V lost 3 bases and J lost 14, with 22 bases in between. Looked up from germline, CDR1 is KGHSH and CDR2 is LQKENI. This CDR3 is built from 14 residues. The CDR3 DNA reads TGTGCCAGCTCACCCCCCGGGACAAAAGGGGAGCACTTCTTT. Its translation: CASSPPGTKGEHFF.

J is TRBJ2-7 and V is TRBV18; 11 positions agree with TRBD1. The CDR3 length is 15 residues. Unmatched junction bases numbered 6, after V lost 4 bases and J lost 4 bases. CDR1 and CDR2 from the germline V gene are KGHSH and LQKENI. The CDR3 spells CASSLAGTGGYEQYF. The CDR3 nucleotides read TGTGCCAGCTCACTCGCCGGGACAGGGGGTTACGAGCAGTACTTC. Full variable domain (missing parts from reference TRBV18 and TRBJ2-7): NAGVMQNPRHLVRRRGQEARLRCSPMKGHSHVYWYRQLPEEGLKFMVYLQKENIIDESGMPKERFSAEFPKEGPSILRIQQVVRGDSAAYFCASSLAGTGGYEQYFGPGTRLTVT.

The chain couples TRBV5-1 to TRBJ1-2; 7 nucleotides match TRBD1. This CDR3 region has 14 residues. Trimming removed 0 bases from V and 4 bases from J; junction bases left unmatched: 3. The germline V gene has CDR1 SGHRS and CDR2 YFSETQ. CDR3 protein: CASSLGGQPYGYTF. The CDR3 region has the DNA TGCGCCAGCAGCTTGGGGGGACAGCCCTATGGCTACACCTTC.

The CDR3 loop reads CATSRDLTGTSPLHF. The CDR3 DNA follows: TGTGCCACCAGCAGAGATTTGACGGGAACTTCACCCCTCCACTTT. This chain links TRBV15 with TRBJ1-6, with D hard to call. The CDR3 contains 15 residues. Trimming removed 0 bases at V and 9 bases at J, with 12 bases between. Germline values: CDR1 LNHNV, CDR2 YYDKDF (reference sequence).

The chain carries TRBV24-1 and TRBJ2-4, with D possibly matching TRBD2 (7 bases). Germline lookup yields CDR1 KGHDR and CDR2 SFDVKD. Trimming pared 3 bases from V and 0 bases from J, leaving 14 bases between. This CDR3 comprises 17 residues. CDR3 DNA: TGTGCCACCAGTGATGGGGGTGCGGGGGCAGCCAAAAACATTCAGTACTTC. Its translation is CATSDGGAGAAKNIQYF.

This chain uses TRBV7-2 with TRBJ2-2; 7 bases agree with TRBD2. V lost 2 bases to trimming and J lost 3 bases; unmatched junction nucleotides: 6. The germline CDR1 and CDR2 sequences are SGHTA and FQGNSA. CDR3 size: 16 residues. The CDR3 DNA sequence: TGTGCCAGCAGCTTACGGTGGGGGGGAGACACCGGGGAGCTGTTTTTT. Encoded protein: CASSLRWGGDTGELFF.

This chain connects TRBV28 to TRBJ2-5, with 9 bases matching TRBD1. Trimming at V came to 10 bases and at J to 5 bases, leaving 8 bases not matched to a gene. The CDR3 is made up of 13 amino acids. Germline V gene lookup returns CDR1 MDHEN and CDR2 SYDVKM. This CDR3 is CANPTGGRETQYF. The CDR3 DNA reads TGTGCCAACCCTACAGGGGGCCGGGAGACCCAGTACTTC.

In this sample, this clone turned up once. CDR3 protein: CSVEGQGGNEQFF. CDR3 bases: TGCAGCGTTGAAGGGCAGGGGGGCAATGAGCAGTTCTTC. The chain combines TRBV29-1 with TRBJ2-1; D may be TRBD1 (7 bases). The CDR3 loop spans 13 amino acids. Trimming cost V 1 base and J 6 bases, with 10 bases left between them. Per the germline V gene, CDR1 is SQVTM and CDR2 is ANQGSEA.